The 32 T cell receptor beta chains given below trace back to one sample, sequenced in a study of regulatory T cells in long-lasting Graves disease. Time point noted: newly diagnosed GD, antithyroid drugs for less than 3 months. RNA extracted from PBMCs served as the sequencing template. CDR3 regions were amplified by Arm-PCR using iRepertoire HTBI primers to build TCR beta libraries. Each CDR3 protein is one row after TCRdb ran MiXCR on the multiplex PCR reads. The sample has about 440,000 distinct CDR3 sequences; roughly 17% are singletons. These data also featured in a second study, about T cells in Graves' hyperthyroidism and ophthalmopathy.

Specimen: peripheral blood mononuclear cells (PBMCs), collected at new diagnosis, from a patient treated with antithyroid drugs. Receptors were obtained from a woman aged 18-29 years with Graves disease.

The chain is built from TRBV19 and TRBJ1-1; D remains ambiguous. Trimming cost V 4 bases and J 2 bases, with 5 bases left between them. The CDR3 covers 12 residues. Germline-derived CDR1 and CDR2 are LNHDA and SQIVND (reference sequence). The CDR3 protein is CASSNPNTEAFF. DNA for the CDR3: TGTGCCAGTAGTAACCCAAACACTGAAGCTTTCTTT.

In its sample, this clonotype was seen many times. The genes are TRBV18 and TRBJ2-3, with 7 bases aligning to TRBD2. CDR1 and CDR2 (germline): KGHSH, LQKENI. The ends lost 3 bases at V and 2 bases at J; junction bases unmatched: 17. CDR3 length: 19 residues. The CDR3 spells CASSPLSRVGGGPTDTQYF. The CDR3 DNA reads TGTGCCAGCTCACCCCTTAGCCGCGTCGGGGGAGGGCCCACAGATACGCAGTATTTT.

V usage is TRBV7-6 and J usage is TRBJ2-1, with D hard to call. Trimming stripped 0 bases from V and 8 bases from J, with 8 bases between. Germline V gene sequence: CDR1 SGHVS, CDR2 FNYEAQ. CDR3 length: 13 amino acids. In DNA form, the CDR3 reads TGTGCCAGCAGCTTAGCGATTGGCGATGAGCAGTTCTTC. It codes for CASSLAIGDEQFF.

The rearrangement links TRBV6-2 or TRBV6-3 to TRBJ2-7; the match to TRBD2 covers 16 bases. J was trimmed by 7 bases and V by 0 bases; bases with no gene match: 6. This CDR3 contains 17 residues. Germline CDR1 and CDR2: MNHEY and SVGEGT. CDR3 nucleotide sequence: TGTGCCAGCAGTTACTCGGGACTAGCGGGAGGGCCGCAAGAGCAGTACTTC. Encoded protein: CASSYSGLAGGPQEQYF.

This clonotype was detected only a few times. The genes are TRBV12-3 or TRBV12-4 and TRBJ1-1; D perhaps matches TRBD1 (5 bases). The V end was cut by 8 bases, the J end by 7 bases, with 11 bases between. CDR3 length equals 11 residues. The CDR3 DNA reads as TGTGCCAGCGGCGGGGGGTTTGAAGCTTTCTTT. Its translation is CASGGGFEAFF.

In its sample, this clonotype was seen many times. The genes are TRBV12-3 or TRBV12-4 and TRBJ2-5; the D gene is possibly TRBD2 (6 bases). The CDR3 totals 18 residues. V was cut by 3 bases and J by 0 bases, with 20 bases left in between. In nucleotides, the CDR3 is TGTGCCAGCAGTTTTGACTGGGGACTTTTGGGGTACCAAGAGACCCAGTACTTC. Its translation: CASSFDWGLLGYQETQYF.

V is TRBV29-1 and J is TRBJ2-3, with D perhaps TRBD1 (6 bases). Trimming pared 5 bases from V and 3 bases from J, leaving 6 bases between. The germline CDR1 and CDR2 sequences are SQVTM and ANQGSEA. The CDR3 is 11 residues long. The CDR3 region has the DNA TGCAGCGTTACAGGGACAGATACGCAGTATTTT. Its translation: CSVTGTDTQYF.

This clonotype has just a few counts. V usage is TRBV5-1 and J usage is TRBJ2-3; no clear D. CDR1 is SGHRS and CDR2 is YFSETQ in the germline V gene. This CDR3 has 15 residues. The ends were cut back, 0 bases at V and 2 bases at J, with 10 bases in the middle. The CDR3 here is CASSLGGRDTDTQYF. The CDR3 coding sequence is TGCGCCAGCAGCTTGGGGGGAAGAGACACAGATACGCAGTATTTT.

This chain links TRBV27 with TRBJ1-1; 7 bases map to TRBD1. Germline V lookup: CDR1 MNHEY, CDR2 SMNVEV (reference sequence). The ends lost 8 bases at V and 4 bases at J; junction bases unmatched: 13. This CDR3 contains 15 residues. In DNA, the CDR3 is TGTGCCAGCCACTCGACAGGGTTCCTTTCCACTGAAGCTTTCTTT. Its translation: CASHSTGFLSTEAFF.

The chain carries TRBV27 and TRBJ1-2; D uncertain. The CDR3 is 13 amino acids. Germline CDR1 is MNHEY and CDR2 is SMNVEV (reference sequence). Trimming cost V 4 bases and J 5 bases, with 11 bases left between them. CDR3 sequence reads: CASSWTGLYGYTF. CDR3 DNA: TGTGCCAGCAGTTGGACTGGCCTGTATGGCTACACCTTC.

The table lists this clonotype with many counts. J is TRBJ2-2 and V is TRBV12-3 or TRBV12-4; no clear D gene. This CDR3 has 13 residues. Trimming left V 6 bases short and J 5 bases short, with 10 bases between. Here the CDR3 DNA reads TGTGCCAGCAGCTTATTGGGAACCGGGGAGCTGTTTTTT. This translates into CASSLLGTGELFF.

This clonotype was seen at least ten times. V gene TRBV5-1 combines with J gene TRBJ1-2; D gene unclear. The CDR3 consists of 16 residues. Per the germline V gene, CDR1 is SGHRS and CDR2 is YFSETQ. Trimming shortened V by 4 bases and J by 4 bases, and 20 bases separated the two germline ends. CDR3 coding DNA: TGCGCCAGCAGCAGGACGCAGGAGGGTCCATCCTATGGCTACACCTTC. This gives the protein CASSRTQEGPSYGYTF.

This clonotype was seen repeatedly, ten times or more. V and J are TRBV7-2 and TRBJ2-1; 9 nucleotides match TRBD2. Trimming removed 2 bases from V and 4 bases from J; junction bases left unmatched: 12. The CDR3 is made up of 18 amino acids. The germline V gene has CDR1 SGHTA and CDR2 FQGNSA. This CDR3 reads CASSLIAGGTNFYNEQFF. CDR3 DNA: TGTGCCAGCAGCTTAATTGCGGGAGGGACAAACTTTTACAATGAGCAGTTCTTC.

The V and J genes are TRBV15 and TRBJ2-2, with 14 positions matching TRBD2. The germline V gene encodes CDR1 LNHNV and CDR2 YYDKDF (reference sequence). This CDR3 spans 19 amino acids. Germline trimming cut 1 base from V and 5 bases from J; bases unmatched to any gene: 9. CDR3: CATSRGGTSGSKFTGELFF. As DNA, the CDR3 is TGTGCCACCAGCAGAGGGGGGACTAGCGGGAGTAAATTTACCGGGGAGCTGTTTTTT.

The J gene is TRBJ1-1, the V gene TRBV18; D perhaps matches TRBD1 (5 bases). Trimming cost V 3 bases and J 2 bases, with 13 bases left between them. Germline lookup yields CDR1 KGHSH and CDR2 LQKENI. The CDR3 spans 15 residues. The CDR3 nucleotides read TGTGCCAGCTCACCTCTAGCAGGGACTAACACTGAAGCTTTCTTT. Amino acids: CASSPLAGTNTEAFF.

The chain has TRBV7-3 and TRBJ2-3; 12 bases agree with TRBD2. J lost 4 bases, V lost 5 bases, and 7 bases had no gene match. The CDR3 has 16 residues. CDR1 and CDR2 from the germline V gene are SGHTA and FQGTGA. CDR3: CASSPLAGGRPDTQYF. The CDR3 nucleotides are TGTGCCAGCAGCCCCCTAGCGGGAGGGCGCCCAGATACGCAGTATTTT.

This chain connects TRBV27 to TRBJ2-1; TRBD2 matches 10 bases. This CDR3 has 16 amino acids. The germline V gene has CDR1 MNHEY and CDR2 SMNVEV (reference sequence). The V and J ends lost 1 base and 9 bases, in that order; junction bases with no gene match: 9. CDR3 nucleotide sequence: TGTGCCAGCAGTTTATGGGCTAGCGGGAGCGGTAGTGAGCAGTTCTTC. Translation gives CASSLWASGSGSEQFF.

With respect to this clonotype: This may stem from a read error, because a much larger clone lies one nucleotide away. The chain carries TRBV7-8 and TRBJ1-1, with a tentative D call TRBD1 (5 bases). The CDR3 has 14 amino acids. With 2 bases removed from V and 4 bases from J, the gap between germline ends came to 11 bases. Looked up from germline, CDR1 is SGHVS and CDR2 is FQNEAQ. The CDR3 loop reads CASSLKQASTEAFF. CDR3 nucleotide sequence: TGTGCCAGCAGCTTAAAACAGGCGAGCACTGAAGCTTTCTTT.

Remarks on this clonotype: Since a much larger clone is just one base distant, this may be a read error. The rearrangement joins TRBV2 to TRBJ2-5; D call uncertain. V was cut by 9 bases and J by 11 bases, with 19 bases left in between. Germline assignment: CDR1 SNHLY and CDR2 FYNNEI. The CDR3 contains 12 residues. The CDR3 loop reads CARQKGENEQYF. In DNA, the CDR3 is TGTGCCAGGCAAAAGGGTGAGAATGAGCAGTACTTC.

This clonotype was seen a few times. This chain joins TRBV12-3 or TRBV12-4 and TRBJ1-1; tentative D call: TRBD1 (5 bases). Trimming shortened V by 5 bases and J by 4 bases, and 41 bases separated the two germline ends. The CDR3 contains 23 residues. The chain's CDR3 is CASSRSWRSGIGARPRTGTEAFF. The CDR3 DNA is TGTGCCAGCAGTCGTAGCTGGCGTTCCGGGATCGGGGCCCGGCCCCGAACTGGCACTGAAGCTTTCTTT.

This clonotype was counted ten times or more. The rearrangement links TRBV5-1 to TRBJ1-2; D might be TRBD1 (5 bases). This CDR3 is 14 amino acids long. CDR1 SGHRS and CDR2 YFSETQ come from the germline V gene. V shed 4 bases and J shed 4 bases, with 14 bases lying between them. CDR3 region: CASSPVGQSYGYTF. Written as DNA, the CDR3 is TGCGCCAGCAGCCCGGTGGGGCAGTCCTATGGCTACACCTTC.

This clonotype has ten or more counts. The chain employs TRBV6-2 or TRBV6-3 and TRBJ2-3; 7 bases align to TRBD2. V gave up 2 bases and J gave up 4 bases; unmatched junction bases: 3. Per germline, CDR1 MNHEY and CDR2 SVGEGT. The CDR3 contains 14 residues. The CDR3 coding sequence is TGTGCCAGCAGTTACGGACTAGATTCAGATACGCAGTATTTT. Amino acids: CASSYGLDSDTQYF.

This chain links TRBV10-2 with TRBJ1-6; TRBD1 aligns across 7 bases. Germline loops: CDR1 WSHSY, CDR2 SAAADI. This CDR3 is 15 amino acids long. V lost 0 bases, J lost 10 bases, and 6 bases stayed unmatched. CDR3 bases: TGCGCCAGCAGTGAGTCGTCAGGGGGTAGGTCACCCCTCCACTTT. It encodes CASSESSGGRSPLHF.

This clonotype came up many times. The chain recombines TRBV20-1 with TRBJ2-1, with D uncertain. The CDR3 contains 12 residues. Trimming took 2 bases from V and 10 from J, leaving 12 bases between them. CDR1 and CDR2 from the germline V gene are DFQATT and SNEGSKA (reference sequence). DNA of the CDR3: TGCAGTGCTAGAAGGAGTCTCGGGGAGCAGTTCTTC. Its protein is CSARRSLGEQFF.

This clonotype was detected ten times or more. The rearrangement links TRBV2 to TRBJ1-2; D might be TRBD1 (6 bases). This CDR3 spans 13 amino acids. V lost 6 bases and J lost 8, with 16 bases in between. Germline assignment: CDR1 SNHLY and CDR2 FYNNEI. The CDR3 region has the DNA TGTGCCAGCAGACCCGCCCACACAGGGGGCTACACCTTC. Protein: CASRPAHTGGYTF.

This clonotype was seen a few times. The chain recombines TRBV30 with TRBJ1-2, with D perhaps TRBD1 (5 bases). CDR3 length equals 14 residues. The germline CDR1 and CDR2 sequences are GTSNPN and SVGIG (reference sequence). The ends were cut back, 4 bases at V and 0 bases at J, with 12 bases in the middle. The CDR3 DNA sequence: TGTGCCTGGATATCAGGGAGAACTAACTATGGCTACACCTTC. It translates to CAWISGRTNYGYTF.

This clonotype was counted ten times or more. This sequence joins TRBV3-1 and TRBJ1-1; D unclear. CDR1 is LGHDT and CDR2 is YNNKEL in the germline V gene (reference sequence). V was trimmed by 1 base and J by 2 bases, leaving 5 bases between them. The CDR3 has 13 amino acids. CDR3 bases: TGTGCCAGCAGCCAAGTTGCTAACACTGAAGCTTTCTTT. Translating it yields CASSQVANTEAFF. Using reference TRBV3-1 and TRBJ1-1 for the parts outside the CDR3, the full variable domain is DTAVSQTPKYLVTQMGNDKSIKCEQNLGHDTMYWYKQDSKKFLKIMFSYNNKELIINETVPNRFSPKSPDKAHLNLHINSLELGDSAVYFCASSQVANTEAFFGQGTRLTVV.

About this clonotype itself: Given a much more abundant clone one base away, this may be a read error. V gene TRBV24-1 combines with J gene TRBJ2-5; D not certain. Deletions cut 1 base from V and 11 bases from J, with 19 bases between. The CDR3 loop spans 15 amino acids. From germline, CDR1 is KGHDR and CDR2 SFDVKD. The chain's CDR3 is CATSDFGNQYNEQYF. CDR3 in DNA: TGTGCCACCAGTGATTTCGGTAACCAATACAATGAGCAGTACTTC.

This clonotype has a count of ten or more. The rearrangement uses TRBV3-1 and TRBJ2-7; no clear D. The CDR3 consists of 14 residues. The V and J ends lost 1 base and 5 bases respectively, with 12 bases between them. The germline CDR1 and CDR2 sequences are LGHDT and YNNKEL (reference sequence). DNA for the CDR3: TGTGCCAGCAGCCAAGGCGTGGGGATCGACGAGCAGTACTTC. Amino acid sequence: CASSQGVGIDEQYF.

This clonotype has ten or more counts. V and J are TRBV28 and TRBJ2-1; D gene unclear. CDR1 is MDHEN and CDR2 is SYDVKM in the germline V gene. Trimming removed 6 bases at V and 1 base at J, with 4 bases between. The CDR3 sequence is 12 residues long. CDR3 DNA sequence: TGTGCCAGCAGCTGGTCCTACAATGAGCAGTTCTTC. Its translation is CASSWSYNEQFF.

This clonotype has just a few counts. The rearrangement links TRBV27 to TRBJ1-6, with D hard to call. The CDR3 extends over 16 amino acids. Germline CDR1 MNHEY, CDR2 SMNVEV (reference sequence). Trimming left V 2 bases short and J 0 bases short, with 8 bases between. CDR3 protein: CASSLRGSSYNSPLHF. CDR3 coding DNA: TGTGCCAGCAGTTTACGAGGGAGCTCCTATAATTCACCCCTCCACTTT.

CDR3 protein: CASSQGPRQGSYNEQFF. The CDR3 bases are TGCGCCAGCAGCCAAGGGCCACGGCAGGGGTCATACAATGAGCAGTTCTTC. V usage is TRBV4-3 and J usage is TRBJ2-1, with a weak D call TRBD1 (6 bases). The CDR3 totals 17 residues. V lost 1 base and J 4 bases, leaving 17 bases between the germline ends. Germline V gene data show CDR1 as LGHNA and CDR2 as YSLEER.